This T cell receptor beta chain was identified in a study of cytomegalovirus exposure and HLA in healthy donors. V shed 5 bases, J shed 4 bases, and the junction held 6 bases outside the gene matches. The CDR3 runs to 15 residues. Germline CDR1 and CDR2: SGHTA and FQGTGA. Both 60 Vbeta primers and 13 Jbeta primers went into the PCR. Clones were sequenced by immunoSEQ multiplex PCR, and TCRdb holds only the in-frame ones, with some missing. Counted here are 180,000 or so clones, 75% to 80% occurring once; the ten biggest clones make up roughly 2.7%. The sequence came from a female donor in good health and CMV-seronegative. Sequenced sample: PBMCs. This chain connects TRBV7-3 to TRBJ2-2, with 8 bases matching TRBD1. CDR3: CASSLGQGGTGELFF. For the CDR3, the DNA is TGTGCCAGCAGCCTCGGACAGGGCGGCACCGGGGAGCTGTTTTTT.